This T cell receptor (beta chain) emerged from a study of T cells after yellow fever vaccination. Study observations and caveats: Most clones from primary vaccination resurfaced after the booster (around 97% CD4, approximately 88% CD8).

In making TCR cDNA, 5'RACE template switching added a universal primer site and UMIs to it. TCRdb reprocessed the 5' RACE reads with MiXCR, giving one entry per CDR3 protein. Of 450,000 to 600,000 distinct CDR3 sequences listed, roughly a sixth are singletons. The CDR3 sequence is 13 residues long. The J segment lost 1 base and the V segment lost 3 bases, leaving 1 base of the junction unmatched. Germline CDR1 and CDR2: SGHDT and YYEEEE. This clonotype was seen only a few times. Antigen specificity is unknown. The receptor was isolated from a man aged 18 to 29 who received the YFV17D yellow fever vaccine. This chain joins TRBV5-6 and TRBJ2-7; 7 bases align to TRBD1. The sample here was PBMCs, taken less than 6 days after the first yellow fever vaccination. Here the CDR3 reads CASSWTGSYEQYV. CDR3 sequence (DNA): TGTGCCAGCAGCTGGACAGGATCCTACGAGCAGTACGTC.